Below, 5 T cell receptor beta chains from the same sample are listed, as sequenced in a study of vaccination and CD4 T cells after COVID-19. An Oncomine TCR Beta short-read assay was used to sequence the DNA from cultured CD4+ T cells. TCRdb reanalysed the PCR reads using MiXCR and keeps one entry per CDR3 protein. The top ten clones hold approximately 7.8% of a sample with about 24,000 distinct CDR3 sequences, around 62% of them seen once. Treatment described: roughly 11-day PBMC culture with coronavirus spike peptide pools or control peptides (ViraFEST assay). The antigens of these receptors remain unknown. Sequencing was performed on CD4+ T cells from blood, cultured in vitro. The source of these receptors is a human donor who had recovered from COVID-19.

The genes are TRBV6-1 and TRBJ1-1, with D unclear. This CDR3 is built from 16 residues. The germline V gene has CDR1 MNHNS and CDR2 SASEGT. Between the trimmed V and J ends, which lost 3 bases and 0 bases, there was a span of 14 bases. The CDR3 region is CASSDGPHLMNTEAFF. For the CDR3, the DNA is TGTGCCAGCAGTGACGGGCCTCATCTCATGAACACTGAAGCTTTCTTT.

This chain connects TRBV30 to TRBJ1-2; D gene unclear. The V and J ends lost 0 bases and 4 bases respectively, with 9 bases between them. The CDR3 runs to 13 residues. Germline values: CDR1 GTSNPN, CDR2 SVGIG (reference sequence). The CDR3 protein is CAWSVVMIYGYTF. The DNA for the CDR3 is TGTGCCTGGAGTGTAGTCATGATCTATGGCTACACCTTC. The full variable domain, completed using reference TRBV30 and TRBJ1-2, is SQTIHQWPATLVQPVGSPLSLECTVEGTSNPNLYWYRQAAGRGLQLLFYSVGIGQISSEVPQNLSASRPQDRQFILSSKKLLLSDSGFYLCAWSVVMIYGYTFGSGTRLTVV.

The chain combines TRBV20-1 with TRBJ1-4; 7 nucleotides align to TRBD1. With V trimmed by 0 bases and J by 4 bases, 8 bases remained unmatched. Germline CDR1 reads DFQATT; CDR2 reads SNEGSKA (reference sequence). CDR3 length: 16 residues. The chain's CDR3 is CSAREQTGQLNEKLFF. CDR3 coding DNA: TGCAGTGCTAGAGAACAAACGGGACAGCTTAATGAAAAACTGTTTTTT.

The CDR3 bases are TGCAGTGCTTCGGGGACTAGCGGGGCTGGCTCCTACGAGCAGTACTTC. Protein: CSASGTSGAGSYEQYF. The chain carries TRBV20-1 and TRBJ2-7; TRBD2 matches at 13 bases. This CDR3 is 16 amino acids long. The V gene end was trimmed by 5 bases and the J gene end by 0 bases; junction bases not matched to a gene: 7. Per the germline V gene, CDR1 is DFQATT and CDR2 is SNEGSKA (reference sequence).

CDR3 sequence: CASSLGEGASVNEQFF. The CDR3 region has the DNA TGTGCCAGCAGCTTAGGGGAGGGGGCATCTGTTAATGAGCAGTTCTTC. V and J are TRBV11-2 and TRBJ2-1; TRBD1 or TRBD2 may be the D gene (7 bases each). CDR3 size: 16 residues. Germline CDR1 and CDR2: SGHAT and FQNNGV. Trimming took off 1 base at V and 7 bases at J, with 17 bases between the two ends.